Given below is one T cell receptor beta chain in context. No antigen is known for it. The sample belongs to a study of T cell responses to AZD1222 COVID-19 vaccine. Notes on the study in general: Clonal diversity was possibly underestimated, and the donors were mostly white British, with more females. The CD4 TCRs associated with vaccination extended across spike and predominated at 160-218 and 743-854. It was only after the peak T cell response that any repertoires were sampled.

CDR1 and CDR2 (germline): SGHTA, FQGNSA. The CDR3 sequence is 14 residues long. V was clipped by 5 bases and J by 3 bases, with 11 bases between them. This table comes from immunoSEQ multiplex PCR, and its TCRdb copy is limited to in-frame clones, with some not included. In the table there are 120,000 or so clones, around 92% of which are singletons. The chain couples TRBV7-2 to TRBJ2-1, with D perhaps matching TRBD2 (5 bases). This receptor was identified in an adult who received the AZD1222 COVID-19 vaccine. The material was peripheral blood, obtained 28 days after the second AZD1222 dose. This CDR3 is CASSQRTSYNEQFF. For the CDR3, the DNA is TGTGCCAGCAGCCAGCGAACTAGCTACAATGAGCAGTTCTTC. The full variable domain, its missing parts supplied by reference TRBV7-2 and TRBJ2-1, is GAGVSQSPSNKVTEKGKDVELRCDPISGHTALYWYRQSLGQGLEFLIYFQGNSAPDKSGLPSDRFSAERTGGSVSTLTIQRTQQEDSAVYLCASSQRTSYNEQFFGPGTRLTVL.